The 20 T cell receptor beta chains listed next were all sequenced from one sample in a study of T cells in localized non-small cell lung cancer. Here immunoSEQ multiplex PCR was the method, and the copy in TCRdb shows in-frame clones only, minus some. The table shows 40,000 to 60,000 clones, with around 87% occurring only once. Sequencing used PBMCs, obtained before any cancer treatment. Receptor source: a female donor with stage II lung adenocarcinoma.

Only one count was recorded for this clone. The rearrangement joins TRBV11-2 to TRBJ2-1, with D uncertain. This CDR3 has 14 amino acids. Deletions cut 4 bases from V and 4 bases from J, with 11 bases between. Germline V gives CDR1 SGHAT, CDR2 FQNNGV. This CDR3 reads CASSSPRLYNEQFF. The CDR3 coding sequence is TGTGCCAGCAGCTCACCAAGATTATACAATGAGCAGTTCTTC.

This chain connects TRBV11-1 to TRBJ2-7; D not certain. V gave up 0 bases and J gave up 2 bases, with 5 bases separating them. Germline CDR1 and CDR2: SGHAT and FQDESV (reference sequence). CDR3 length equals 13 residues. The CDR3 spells CASSLARPYEQYF. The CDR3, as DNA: TGTGCCAGCAGCTTAGCCCGCCCCTACGAGCAGTACTTC.

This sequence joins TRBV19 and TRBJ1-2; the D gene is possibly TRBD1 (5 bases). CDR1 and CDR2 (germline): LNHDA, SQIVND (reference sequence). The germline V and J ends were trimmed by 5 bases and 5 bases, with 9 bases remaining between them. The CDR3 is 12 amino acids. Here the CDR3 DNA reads TGTGCCAGTAGTGTACAGGAGTATGGCTACACCTTC. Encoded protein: CASSVQEYGYTF.

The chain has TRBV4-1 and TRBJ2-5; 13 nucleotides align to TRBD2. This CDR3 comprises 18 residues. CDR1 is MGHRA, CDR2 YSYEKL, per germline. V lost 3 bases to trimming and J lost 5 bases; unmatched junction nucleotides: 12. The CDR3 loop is CASSHDTSGGASWETQYF. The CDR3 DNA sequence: TGCGCCAGCAGCCACGATACTAGCGGGGGGGCCTCATGGGAGACCCAGTACTTC.

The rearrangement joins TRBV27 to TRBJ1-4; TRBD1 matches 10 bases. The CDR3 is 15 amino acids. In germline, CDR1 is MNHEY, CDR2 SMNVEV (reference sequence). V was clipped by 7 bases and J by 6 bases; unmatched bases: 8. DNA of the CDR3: TGTGCCAGCACGACGGGACAGGGGTCTTATGAAAAACTGTTTTTT. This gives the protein CASTTGQGSYEKLFF.

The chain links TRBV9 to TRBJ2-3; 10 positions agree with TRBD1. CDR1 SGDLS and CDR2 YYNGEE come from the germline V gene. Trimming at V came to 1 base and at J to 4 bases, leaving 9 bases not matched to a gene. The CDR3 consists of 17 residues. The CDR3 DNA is TGTGCCAGCAGCGTAACTTTGGCGGGACAGGGGCCAGATACGCAGTATTTT. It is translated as CASSVTLAGQGPDTQYF.

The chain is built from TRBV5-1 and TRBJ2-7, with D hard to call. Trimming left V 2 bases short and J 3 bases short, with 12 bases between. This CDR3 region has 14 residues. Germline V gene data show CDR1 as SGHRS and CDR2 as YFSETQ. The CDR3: CASSLGQEIYEQYF. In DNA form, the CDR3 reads TGCGCCAGCAGCTTAGGGCAGGAGATCTACGAGCAGTACTTC. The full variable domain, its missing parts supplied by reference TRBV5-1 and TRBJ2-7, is KAGVTQTPRYLIKTRGQQVTLSCSPISGHRSVSWYQQTPGQGLQFLFEYFSETQRNKGNFPGRFSGRQFSNSRSEMNVSTLELGDSALYLCASSLGQEIYEQYFGPGTRLTVT.

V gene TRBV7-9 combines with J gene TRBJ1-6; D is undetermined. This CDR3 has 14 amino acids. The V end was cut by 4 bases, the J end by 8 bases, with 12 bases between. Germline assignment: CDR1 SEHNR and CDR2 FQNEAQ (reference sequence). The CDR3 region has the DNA TGTGCCAGCAGCTCCATTAATGGTGATTCACCCCTCCACTTT. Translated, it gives CASSSINGDSPLHF. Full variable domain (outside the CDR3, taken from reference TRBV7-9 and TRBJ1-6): DTGVSQNPRHKITKRGQNVTFRCDPISEHNRLYWYRQTLGQGPEFLTYFQNEAQLEKSRLLSDRFSAERPKGSFSTLEIQRTEQGDSAMYLCASSSINGDSPLHFGNGTRLTVT.

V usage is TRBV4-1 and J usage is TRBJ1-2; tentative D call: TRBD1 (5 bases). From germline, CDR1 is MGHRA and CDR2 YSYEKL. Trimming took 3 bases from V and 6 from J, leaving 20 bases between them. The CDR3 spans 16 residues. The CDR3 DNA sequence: TGCGCCAGCAGCCACATTACGGAGGGGTTTGGAAATGGCTACACCTTC. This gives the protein CASSHITEGFGNGYTF.

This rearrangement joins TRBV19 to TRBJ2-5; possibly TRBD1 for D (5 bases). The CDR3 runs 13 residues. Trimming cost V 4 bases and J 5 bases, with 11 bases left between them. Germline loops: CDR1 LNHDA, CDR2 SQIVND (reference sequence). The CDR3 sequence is CASSKTVWETQYF. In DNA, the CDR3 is TGTGCCAGTAGTAAGACAGTTTGGGAGACCCAGTACTTC. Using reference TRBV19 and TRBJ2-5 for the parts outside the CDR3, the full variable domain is DGGITQSPKYLFRKEGQNVTLSCEQNLNHDAMYWYRQDPGQGLRLIYYSQIVNDFQKGDIAEGYSVSREKKESFPLTVTSAQKNPTAFYLCASSKTVWETQYFGPGTRLLVL.

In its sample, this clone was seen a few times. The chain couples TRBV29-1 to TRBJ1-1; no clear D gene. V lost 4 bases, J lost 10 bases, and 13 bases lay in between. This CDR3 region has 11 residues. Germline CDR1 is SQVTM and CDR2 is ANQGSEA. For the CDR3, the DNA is TGCAGCGTTGCGGCAACCGGCGGAGCTTTCTTT. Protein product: CSVAATGGAFF.

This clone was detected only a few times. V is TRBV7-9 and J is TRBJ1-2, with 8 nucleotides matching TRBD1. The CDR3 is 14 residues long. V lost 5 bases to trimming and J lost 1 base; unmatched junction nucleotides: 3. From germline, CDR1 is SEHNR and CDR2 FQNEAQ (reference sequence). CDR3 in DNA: TGTGCCAGCAGCCCGGGACAGGTTAACTATGGCTACACCTTC. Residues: CASSPGQVNYGYTF.

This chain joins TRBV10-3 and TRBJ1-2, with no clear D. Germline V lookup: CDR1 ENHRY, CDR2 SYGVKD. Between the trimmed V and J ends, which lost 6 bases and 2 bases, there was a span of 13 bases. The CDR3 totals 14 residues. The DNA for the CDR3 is TGTGCCATCAGCCCAGCGAGTGGGAACTATGGCTACACCTTC. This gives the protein CAISPASGNYGYTF.

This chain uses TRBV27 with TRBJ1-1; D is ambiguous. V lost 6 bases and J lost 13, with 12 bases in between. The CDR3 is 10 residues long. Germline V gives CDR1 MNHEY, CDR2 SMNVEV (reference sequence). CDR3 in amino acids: CASRPPLGFF. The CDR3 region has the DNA TGTGCCAGCAGGCCCCCGCTGGGTTTCTTT.

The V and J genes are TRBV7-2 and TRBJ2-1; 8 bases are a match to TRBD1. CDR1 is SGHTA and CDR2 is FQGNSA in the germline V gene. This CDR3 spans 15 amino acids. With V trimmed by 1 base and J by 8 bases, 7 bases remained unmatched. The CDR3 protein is CASSLVRGRLDEQFF. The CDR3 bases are TGTGCCAGCAGCTTAGTCAGGGGGCGGTTGGATGAGCAGTTCTTC.

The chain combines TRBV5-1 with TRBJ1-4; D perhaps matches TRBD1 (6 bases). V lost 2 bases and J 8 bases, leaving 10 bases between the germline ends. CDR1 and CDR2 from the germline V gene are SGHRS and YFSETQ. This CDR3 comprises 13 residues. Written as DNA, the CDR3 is TGCGCCAGCAGCTTCAGGGGCCGGGAAAAACTGTTTTTT. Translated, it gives CASSFRGREKLFF.

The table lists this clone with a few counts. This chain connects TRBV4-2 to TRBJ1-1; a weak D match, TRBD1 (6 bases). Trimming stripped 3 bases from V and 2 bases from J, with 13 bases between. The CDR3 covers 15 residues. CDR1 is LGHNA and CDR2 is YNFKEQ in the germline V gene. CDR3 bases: TGTGCCAGCAGCCAGCAGACAGGATCCAACACTGAAGCTTTCTTT. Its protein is CASSQQTGSNTEAFF.

The CDR3 nucleotides read TGCGCCAGCAGCACGCAATCTGGAAACACCATATATTTT. Amino acid sequence: CASSTQSGNTIYF. J is TRBJ1-3 and V is TRBV5-1; D gene uncertain. Trimming removed 4 bases from V and 1 base from J, with 6 bases in between. Germline CDR1 and CDR2: SGHRS and YFSETQ. This CDR3 has 13 amino acids.

The CDR3 bases are TGTGCCACCAGCGCTGCAGGGGAGGGTCAGCCCCAGCATTTT. Protein sequence: CATSAAGEGQPQHF. The chain couples TRBV15 to TRBJ1-5; possibly TRBD1 for D (6 bases). Germline V CDR1 and CDR2: LNHNV, YYDKDF (reference sequence). This CDR3 has 14 residues. V lost 5 bases and J 6 bases, leaving 14 bases between the germline ends.

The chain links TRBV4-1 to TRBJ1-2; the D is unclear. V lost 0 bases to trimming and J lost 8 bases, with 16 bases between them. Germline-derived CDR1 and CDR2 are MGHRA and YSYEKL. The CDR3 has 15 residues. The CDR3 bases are TGCGCCAGCAGCCAAGAAGGACTTCTAACGTCCGGCTACACCTTC. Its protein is CASSQEGLLTSGYTF.